This TCR beta chain was retrieved from a study of cytomegalovirus exposure and HLA in healthy donors (dated 2017 in TCRdb). About the full investigation: According to an earlier analysis of several hundred of the donors, 150 million to 200 million T cells yielded roughly 100 million unique TCR beta sequences and about 300 Gb of sequence data. Along with the approximately 700-subject first cohort, a separate validation cohort of more than 90 different subjects was used. The number of typed donors differed by locus: 629-630 for A, B, C, DRB1 and DQB1; 522 for DQA1; over 600 for DPA1; and roughly 450 for DPB1. On average, roughly 200,000 unique TCR beta nucleotide sequences were sequenced per donor among several hundred genotyped donors of the cohort, with 15% to 20% of those sequences being non-productive. The T cell repertoires of 670 or so subjects were profiled by immunosequencing and related to cytomegalovirus serostatus. Rather than drawing on any new phenotypic data, the later analysis identified candidate immune exposures from TCR beta sequences and the way those sequences occurred across donors. An earlier analysis of around 640 of the donors used high-throughput TCR beta sequencing to judge whether each TCR beta V gene segment behaved as functional or pseudogenic. Approximately 330 gigabases of sequencing data and roughly 81 million unique TCR sequences made up an early release that covered approximately 650 HLA-typed donors. A later analysis re-analyzed previously published TCR beta repertoires from roughly 630 donors and added high-resolution HLA genotyping to study TCR occurrence patterns. The study aimed to test whether cataloging public T cell receptors could reveal signatures of past pathogen exposure. Among the roughly 400 genotyped donors, approximately 82% belonged to the genetic ancestry cluster associated with self-reported Caucasian donors. In a later genetic analysis, genome-wide SNP genotypes for about 55% of the roughly 700 donors were used, and that subset was treated as a discovery cohort. Roughly 5 DR-DQ haplotypes were handled as single units for association and clustering because linkage in the cohort was strong. To predict cytomegalovirus infection status, the study brought together high-throughput TCR immunosequencing, statistical association of individual TCRs with disease status, and machine learning. All discovery cohort repertoires had been generated on a single sequencing platform. Alongside the repertoire data, information on donor age, sex, ethnicity and CMV serostatus was compiled. HLA typing covered class I and class II loci at four-digit resolution.

Broad study findings and their caveats: In a later analysis, the rate of TCR association differed among HLA loci, with DRB1 alleles having the most associated TCRs and HLA-C alleles having the fewest. Most CMV-associated TCR beta chains appeared to be HLA-restricted in a later analysis, and the HLA associations seemed to be driven largely by CMV exposure. A later analysis reported that several top co-occurrence clusters appeared linked to parvovirus B19, influenza, CMV and Epstein-Barr virus. Across donors, most TCR sequences were observed very rarely, whereas some public TCRs were present in many individuals. A cluster of highly shared sequence variants was judged likely to represent a technical artifact of the sequencing pipeline. Correlated functional status among segregating V segments might reflect linkage disequilibrium, but an unknown experimental factor could not be ruled out. Some IMGT-functional V segments, including TRBV6-2 and TRBV6-3, could not be distinguished by the 87-base-pair reads and were therefore excluded. A later genetic analysis associated a missense DCLRE1C variant with V-gene and J-gene trimming of TCR beta chains, and an independent cohort replicated the association. Compared with the approximately 670-donor mean, donors in an Asian-associated ancestry cluster had fewer N-insertions in productive TCRs, according to a later genetic analysis. Because counts were too low, around 18 rarely observed V segments, including chromosome 9 orphons, were left out of the earlier analysis of some 600 of the donors. In the study, around 150 TCR beta chains were listed as associated with cytomegalovirus. A further reported finding was that TCR beta sequences accurately predicted the HLA-A and HLA-B alleles for most subjects in the first cohort. For the cohort, immune exposure information was limited to CMV serostatus. It was suggested by the authors that the approach could potentially be generalized to other disease states and immunological phenotypes. In this cohort, only TCR beta chains were sequenced, and detectable features were limited by the absence of alpha or paired-chain data. Assigning TCR associations to individual alleles was difficult when HLA alleles, especially DR and DQ, strongly co-occurred. Sequencing depth was assumed to be roughly uniform across donors in the presence/absence analyses, though that assumption may not hold. HLA typing was unavailable for some donors at each locus, so association tests used only the typed subset. Broadly in line with IMGT annotations, most TCR beta V segments showed up in productive rearrangements about 87% or about 30% of the time in an earlier analysis of around 600 of the donors. Compared with equally common non-associated chains, HLA-associated TCR beta chains in a later analysis were more clonally expanded and had lower generation probabilities. Specific HLA alleles were associated with 15,000 to 20,000 TCR beta sequences at a false discovery rate of 0.05 in a later analysis. A few of the identified cytomegalovirus-associated TCR beta chains were confirmed in vitro to be specific for cytomegalovirus antigens. In both the original and validation cohorts, the classifier was reported to diagnose cytomegalovirus status with high specificity and sensitivity.

The cohort comprised approximately 700 healthy bone marrow donors. All cohort members were sampled while nominally healthy, although unrecorded immune exposures were likely present. The donor tested CMV seropositive, placing the donor among the 289 seropositive members of the cohort. Each donor provided a peripheral blood sample, and peripheral blood mononuclear cells were used for TCR beta sequencing. The Qiagen DNeasy Blood Extraction Kit was used to extract genomic DNA from the blood cell samples. Comments on this clone: The antigen this receptor binds is unknown. No much larger clonotype is one base removed from it; base qualities were not supplied.

Via the germline V gene, CDR1 is MNHNS and CDR2 SASEGT. The cysteine opens and the phenylalanine closes a CDR3 of 15 amino acids. Of the read, only the CDR3 DNA is kept; its 45 bases are in frame from base 1. The junction carries 16 bases between V and J, which are trimmed by 5 bases and 4 bases respectively. Library prep was done by the immunoSEQ multiplex PCR assay. For the multiplex PCR, a mixture combining 60 forward primers for TCR Vbeta segments and 13 reverse primers for TCR Jbeta segments was used. The CDR3 region of rearranged TCR beta genes was amplified from genomic DNA by a multiplex PCR assay. The Illumina HiSeq System was used to sequence the amplified TCR beta libraries as 87-base-pair reads. In the source study's methods: A later analysis tallied around 87 million unique TCR beta chains across the 666 repertoires, and approximately 12 million of those chains were shared by two or more donors. A nearest-neighbor algorithm error-corrected the raw reads and collapsed the reads into unique sequences, merging closely related sequences to remove PCR and sequencing errors. To assign V, D and J gene segments, CDR3 sequences were aligned to IMGT reference sequences. For a sequence to be retained, at least a six-nucleotide match to both a V gene segment and a J gene segment was required. A rearrangement was called productive if the CDR3 had no stop codons and remained in frame with V and J, and every other rearrangement was called non-productive. CDR3 was defined by IMGT convention, running from the second conserved V-encoded cysteine to the conserved J-encoded phenylalanine. In an earlier analysis of more than 550 of the donors, sequences lacking an unambiguous match to a single V gene segment were excluded. An earlier analysis of 587 of the donors called V segments functional above 56.7% productive rearrangements and segregating when the between-donor standard deviation exceeded 5%. To diagnose cytomegalovirus status from the catalog of TCR beta chain sequences, a statistical classification framework was built. V and J gene assignment, in a later analysis, came from comparing TCR nucleotide sequences with IMGT/GENE-DB human TR gene sequences. Using the TCRdist pipeline, a later analysis assigned CDR3 sequences along with most-parsimonious VDJ recombination scenarios. A later analysis defined each TCR beta chain by its CDR3 amino acid sequence plus V-gene family, and excluded reads lacking a unique V-gene family. In a later analysis, fewer than 650 highly shared, low-generation-probability nucleotide sequences were removed to address suspected cross-contamination and a sequencing artifact. A later analysis calculated a clonal expansion index for each public chain from normalized within-repertoire ranks of inferred template counts. In a later analysis, generation probabilities were computed using a VDJ recombination model fitted to out-of-frame rearrangements, and the results were checked against IGoR. In a later analysis, TCR-TCR, TCR-HLA and TCR-CMV co-occurrence was scored with hypergeometric tests, and a repertoire-size bias correction was applied to TCR pairs. A later analysis estimated false discovery rates by permuting HLA or CMV assignments 20 times. In a later analysis, co-occurring TCRs were grouped using DBSCAN, and TCRdist sequence similarity was added for clustering within HLA-allele-positive subsets. Co-occurrence clustering excluded repertoires with fewer than 30,000 or more than 120,000 public chains, plus five with anomalous nucleotide sharing. What TCRdb holds here is the immuneACCESS table cut down to in-frame rearrangements. Part of the clones is not present; checked against another copy, under half of the missing clones reflect an unresolved V gene, and the others are unexplained. The V and J calls and clone size were taken over from that table, and D and trimming were inferred from the DNA. The sample table holds around 160,000 clones, of which around 68% were seen once. The ten top clones hold around 2.8% of the sample.

The clonotype originates from a woman in her thirties or forties in good health and CMV-seropositive. The specimen sequenced was PBMCs. Here the chain combines TRBV6-1 and TRBJ2-3; the D gene is perhaps TRBD2, from 6 matching bases. The CDR3 protein sequence reads: CASSTRDGGPDTQYF. The nucleotide sequence reads as follows: TGTGCCAGCAGTACCCGGGACGGAGGGCCAGATACGCAGTATTTT.